The rows below give T cell receptor beta chains drawn from one sample of a study of Graves' ophthalmopathy and Graves' hyperthyroidism. TCRdb called the multiplex PCR reads again in MiXCR, with one record for every CDR3 protein. Here the sample spans about 1.2 million distinct CDR3 sequences, around a third being singletons. The source material was peripheral blood or thyroid tissue (not recorded which). These receptors were obtained from an adult man with Graves' hyperthyroidism. Both conserved end residues are part of each CDR3. D genes are given only for firm matches. Only some rows state a clone size, as once, few, many or a class for expanded clones.

clone_size: many
j_call: TRBJ2-5
v_call: TRBV29-1
d_call: TRBD1
cdr3_aa: CSVEYSDRAETQYF
cdr3_nt: TGCAGCGTCGAATATTCGGACAGGGCAGAGACCCAGTACTTC

clone_size: .
j_call: TRBJ1-1
v_call: TRBV7-6
d_call: .
cdr3_aa: CASSLELRDRGTEAFF
cdr3_nt: TGTGCCAGCAGCTTAGAGCTTAGGGATCGGGGCACTGAAGCTTTCTTT

clone_size: many
j_call: TRBJ2-5
v_call: TRBV5-8
d_call: .
cdr3_aa: CASSQGGARETQYF
cdr3_nt: TGTGCCAGCAGCCAGGGGGGGGCGCGAGAGACCCAGTACTTC

clone_size: many
j_call: TRBJ1-2
v_call: TRBV10-2
d_call: .
cdr3_aa: CASSESSHRTDGYTF
cdr3_nt: TGCGCCAGCAGTGAGTCTTCCCACCGCACTGATGGCTACACCTTC

clone_size: .
j_call: TRBJ1-5
v_call: TRBV20-1
d_call: .
cdr3_aa: CSARGVTVGNQPQHF
cdr3_nt: TGCAGTGCTAGGGGGGTAACAGTCGGCAATCAGCCCCAGCATTTT

clone_size: many
j_call: TRBJ1-1
v_call: TRBV19
d_call: .
cdr3_aa: CASSVGALNTEAFF
cdr3_nt: TGTGCCAGCAGCGTGGGGGCTCTGAACACTGAAGCTTTCTTT

clone_size: many
j_call: TRBJ1-2
v_call: TRBV25-1
d_call: .
cdr3_aa: CASSESTRTYGYTF
cdr3_nt: TGTGCCAGCAGTGAATCGACAAGGACCTATGGCTACACCTTC

clone_size: few
j_call: TRBJ1-1
v_call: TRBV5-1
d_call: .
cdr3_aa: CASKGSTVNTEAFF
cdr3_nt: TGCGCCAGTAAGGGATCAACGGTGAACACTGAAGCTTTCTTT

clone_size: .
j_call: TRBJ1-2
v_call: TRBV9
d_call: .
cdr3_aa: CASSVDWQVLSYTF
cdr3_nt: TGCGCCAGCAGCGTAGATTGGCAGGTGTTATCCTACACCTTC

clone_size: .
j_call: TRBJ2-5
v_call: TRBV7-9
d_call: .
cdr3_aa: CASSLGGLQEAQYF
cdr3_nt: TGTGCCAGCAGCTTAGGAGGGCTCCAAGAGGCCCAGTACTTC

clone_size: many
j_call: TRBJ1-2
v_call: TRBV14
d_call: .
cdr3_aa: CASSQQNREGGYTF
cdr3_nt: TGTGCCAGCAGCCAGCAGAACAGGGAGGGAGGCTACACCTTC

clone_size: many
j_call: TRBJ2-5
v_call: TRBV11-2
d_call: TRBD2
cdr3_aa: CASSLFGSASGGAETQYF
cdr3_nt: TGTGCCAGCAGCTTATTTGGCTCGGCTAGCGGGGGGGCAGAGACCCAGTACTTC

clone_size: many
j_call: TRBJ1-2
v_call: TRBV25-1
d_call: .
cdr3_aa: CASSGGLAYYGYTF
cdr3_nt: TGTGCCAGCAGTGGAGGGCTTGCGTACTATGGCTACACCTTC

clone_size: many
j_call: TRBJ2-7
v_call: TRBV7-8
d_call: TRBD1
cdr3_aa: CASSAGQGEGEQYF
cdr3_nt: TGTGCCAGCAGCGCCGGACAGGGAGAGGGGGAGCAGTACTTC

clone_size: .
j_call: TRBJ2-2
v_call: TRBV7-9
d_call: .
cdr3_aa: CASSLAARGNTGELFF
cdr3_nt: TGTGCCAGCAGCTTAGCCGCGAGGGGGAACACCGGGGAGCTGTTTTTT